The source of this T cell receptor beta chain is a study of T cell changes during pregnancy in multiple sclerosis. The V segment lost 5 bases and the J segment 2 bases; nucleotides outside the gene matches: 8. Per germline, CDR1 SGHRS and CDR2 YFSETQ. CDR3 length equals 15 residues. Sequenced by immunoSEQ multiplex PCR; TCRdb stores in-frame clones only, minus some. The data contain around 65,000 clones, approximately 90% of them singletons. The rearrangement uses TRBV5-1 and TRBJ2-5; the match to TRBD2 covers 8 bases. Sequencing used peripheral blood, obtained in the third trimester of pregnancy. The sequence was collected from a female donor in good health, enrolled as a control in a pregnancy study. CDR3 nucleotide sequence: TGCGCCAGCAGGCCAGGCACTAGCGGACAAGAGACCCAGTACTTC. This encodes CASRPGTSGQETQYF.